The rows below give T cell receptor beta chains drawn from one sample of a study of CD8 T cells in ankylosing spondylitis. TCRdb reanalysed the 5' RACE reads using MiXCR and keeps one entry per CDR3 protein. The sample yields hundreds of thousands of distinct CDR3 sequences, 12% seen once. Input material: blood, either unsorted or a sorted T cell fraction (not recorded which). These receptors all come from a male donor with ankylosing spondylitis. Both conserved end residues are part of each CDR3. D genes are given only for firm matches. Only some rows state a clone size, as once, few, many or a class for expanded clones.

j_gene	v_gene	abundance	d_gene	CDR3nt	CDR3aa
TRBJ2-2	TRBV6-1	few	TRBD2	TGTGCCAGCAGTGGGGGACTAGCGGGGGCCGGGAACACCGGGGAGCTGTTTTTT	CASSGGLAGAGNTGELFF
TRBJ2-5	TRBV29-1	many	.	TGCAGCGTTGAAGATCTGGATGAGACCCAGTACTTC	CSVEDLDETQYF
TRBJ2-5	TRBV7-2	.	.	TGTGCCAGCAGCTTCCCTGATGGTTTGGAGACCCAGTACTTC	CASSFPDGLETQYF
TRBJ2-4	TRBV20-1	many	.	TGCAGTGCCAACCCCTCGATAAAAAACATTCAGTACTTC	CSANPSIKNIQYF
TRBJ1-1	TRBV6-1	.	.	TGTGCCAGCAGGAAGCTCAGGACAGAGAACACTGAAGCTTTCTTT	CASRKLRTENTEAFF
TRBJ1-1	TRBV12-3/TRBV12-4	many	TRBD1	TGTGCCAGCAGTGTACAGGGGGCGAACACTGAAGCTTTCTTT	CASSVQGANTEAFF
TRBJ2-1	TRBV10-3	.	TRBD1	TGTGCCATCAGTGCCCCCGGACAGGGGGTTAACAATGAGCAGTTCTTC	CAISAPGQGVNNEQFF
TRBJ2-1	TRBV28	few	.	TGTGCCAGCAGTTCGCTTCTAGGTGCTGAGCAGTTCTTC	CASSSLLGAEQFF
TRBJ1-1	TRBV7-9	few	TRBD1	TGTGCCAGCAGCTACAGGGGTCCTGAAGCTTTCTTT	CASSYRGPEAFF
TRBJ1-5	TRBV20-1	.	.	TGCAGTGCTAGAGAGACAGACGAGGGTTATGGACAGCCCCAGCATTTT	CSARETDEGYGQPQHF
TRBJ1-2	TRBV29-1	many	.	TGCAGCGTTGAATGGGATAGGGGCTATGGCTACACCTTC	CSVEWDRGYGYTF
TRBJ1-6	TRBV5-6	many	.	TGTGCCAGCAGCGGTCAGGGGAGGGACTCACCCCTCCACTTT	CASSGQGRDSPLHF
TRBJ2-1	TRBV5-1	.	TRBD2	TGCGCCAGCAGCTTGGGAGGGACTAGTAGCAGTAGTGAGCAGTTCTTC	CASSLGGTSSSSEQFF
TRBJ2-1	TRBV3-1	few	.	TGTGCCAGCAGCCCACCGGGGTGGGGACGGCAGTTCTTC	CASSPPGWGRQFF
TRBJ1-2	TRBV5-1	few	TRBD1	TGCGCCAGCCGTGGGGACAGGGTGTATGGCTACACCTTC	CASRGDRVYGYTF
TRBJ1-5	TRBV24-1	.	.	TGTGCCACCAGTGATCGAGGGCAGCCCCAGCATTTT	CATSDRGQPQHF
TRBJ2-7	TRBV20-1	.	.	TGCAGTGCGGGCCCCACGGGCTCTGTCGAGCAGTACTTC	CSAGPTGSVEQYF
TRBJ2-2	TRBV6-1	.	.	TGTGCCAGCAGACCCTTAGTCTCCGGGGAGCTGTTTTTT	CASRPLVSGELFF
TRBJ2-2	TRBV9	.	.	TGTGCCAGCAGCGTAGTTGGTCCCCGTGGGGAGCTGTTTTTT	CASSVVGPRGELFF
TRBJ2-5	TRBV20-1	.	TRBD2	TGCAGTGCTACAATACTAGCGGGAGGAGGGGAGACCCAGTACTTC	CSATILAGGGETQYF
TRBJ1-1	TRBV20-1	many	.	TGCAGTGCTAGACGCAGGAACACTGAAGCTTTCTTT	CSARRRNTEAFF
TRBJ2-5	TRBV6-5	.	.	TGTGCCAGCAGTTACCCTATTACAGGGTTTCTCCAAGAGACCCAGTACTTC	CASSYPITGFLQETQYF
TRBJ2-7	TRBV7-9	.	TRBD1	TGTGCCAGCAGCTCAACGGGACAGGCCGGATCCTACGAGCAGTACTTC	CASSSTGQAGSYEQYF
TRBJ2-3	TRBV4-1	few	TRBD2	TGCGCCAGCAGCCACCCTAGGACTAGCGTGTATACGCAGTATTTT	CASSHPRTSVYTQYF
TRBJ2-1	TRBV18	.	TRBD2	TGTGCCAGCTCACCCTACACAGCGGGGTTTTACAATGAGCAGTTCTTC	CASSPYTAGFYNEQFF
TRBJ2-3	TRBV5-1	.	.	TGCGCCAGCAGCTCCGACAGGGAGGCAGATACGCAGTATTTT	CASSSDREADTQYF
TRBJ2-1	TRBV11-2	.	.	TGTGCCAGCAGCTTCAGGGACTTATCCAATGAGCAGTTCTTC	CASSFRDLSNEQFF
TRBJ1-1	TRBV6-5	.	.	TGTGCCAGCAGTTACTCGAGCCCACCTGAAGCTTTCTTT	CASSYSSPPEAFF
TRBJ2-3	TRBV11-2	.	TRBD2	TGTGCCAGCAGCTTAGGAGATTGGCGGGAGGGCCCCACAGATACGCAGTATTTT	CASSLGDWREGPTDTQYF
TRBJ1-2	TRBV6-4	.	TRBD1	TGTGCCAGCAGTGACAATTACAGGGGATCGGTCTATGGCTACACCTTC	CASSDNYRGSVYGYTF
TRBJ1-6	TRBV5-1	few	TRBD1	TGCGCCAGCAGCTTCGACAGGGGTACCCTCCACTTT	CASSFDRGTLHF
TRBJ2-7	TRBV7-2	few	.	TGTGCCAGCAGCTTCGGGGTGTCCCCCTACGAGCAGTACTTC	CASSFGVSPYEQYF
TRBJ1-5	TRBV15	few	.	TGTGCCACCAGCAGGCCGTCGCTGCCCCAGCATTTT	CATSRPSLPQHF
TRBJ1-5	TRBV29-1	many	.	TGCAGCGTCTCAGAATGGGGTTCAAATCAGCCCCAGCATTTT	CSVSEWGSNQPQHF
TRBJ2-3	TRBV20-1	.	.	TGCAGTGCTAGCGGCTCCGGGACATATTACACAGATACGCAGTATTTT	CSASGSGTYYTDTQYF
TRBJ1-1	TRBV27	.	.	TGTGCCAGCAGGTCGGCCCTCCCGGAGGTTGAAGCTTTCTTT	CASRSALPEVEAFF
TRBJ1-2	TRBV20-1	few	.	TGCAGTGCTAGAGATCGTCGGGGGGACTATGGCTACACCTTC	CSARDRRGDYGYTF
TRBJ2-2	TRBV29-1	few	.	TGCAGCGTTGAAGTTGGGAGTATGGCGTACACCGGGGAGCTGTTTTTT	CSVEVGSMAYTGELFF
TRBJ1-6	TRBV20-1	few	TRBD1	TGCAGTGCTAGAGATAAGGACAGGGGAAGCTCACCCCTCCACTTT	CSARDKDRGSSPLHF
TRBJ1-5	TRBV15	few	.	TGTGCCACCAGCAGGGGAGGGTCGGGTAGCAATCAGCCCCAGCATTTT	CATSRGGSGSNQPQHF